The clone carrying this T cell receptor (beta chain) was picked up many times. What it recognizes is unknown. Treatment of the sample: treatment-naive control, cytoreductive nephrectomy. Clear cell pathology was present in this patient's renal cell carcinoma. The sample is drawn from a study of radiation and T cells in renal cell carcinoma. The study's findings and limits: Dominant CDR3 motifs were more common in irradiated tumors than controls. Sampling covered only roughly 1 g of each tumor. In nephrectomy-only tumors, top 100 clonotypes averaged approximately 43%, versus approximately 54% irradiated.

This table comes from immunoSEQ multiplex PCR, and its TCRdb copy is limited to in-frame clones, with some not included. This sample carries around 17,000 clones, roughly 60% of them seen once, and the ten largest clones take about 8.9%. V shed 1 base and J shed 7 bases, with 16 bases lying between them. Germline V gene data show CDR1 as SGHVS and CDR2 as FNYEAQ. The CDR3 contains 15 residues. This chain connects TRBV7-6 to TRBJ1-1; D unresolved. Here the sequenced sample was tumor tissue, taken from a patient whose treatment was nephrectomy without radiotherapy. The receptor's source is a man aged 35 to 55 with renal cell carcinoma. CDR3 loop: CASSLVGGPPNEAFF. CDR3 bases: TGTGCCAGCAGCTTAGTGGGTGGCCCTCCGAATGAAGCTTTCTTT. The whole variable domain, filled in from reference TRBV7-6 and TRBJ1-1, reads GAGVSQSPRYKVTKRGQDVALRCDPISGHVSLYWYRQALGQGPEFLTYFNYEAQQDKSGLPNDRFSAERPEGSISTLTIQRTEQRDSAMYRCASSLVGGPPNEAFFGQGTRLTVV.